This T cell receptor (beta chain) stems from a study of regulatory T cells in long-lasting Graves disease. TCR beta libraries were built with iRepertoire HTBI primers and Arm-PCR of CDR3 regions. One entry per CDR3 protein results from TCRdb running MiXCR on the multiplex PCR reads. The sample includes roughly 420,000 distinct CDR3 sequences, approximately 16% of them seen just once. Time point of the sample: newly diagnosed GD, antithyroid drugs for less than 3 months. PBMC RNA was the source of the TCR library. Trimming at V came to 1 base and at J to 6 bases, leaving 11 bases not matched to a gene. Looked up from germline, CDR1 is MNHEY and CDR2 is SMNVEV (reference sequence). CDR3 length: 16 amino acids. This clonotype was counted many times. Another study also made use of these data, one on T cells in Graves' hyperthyroidism and ophthalmopathy.

Sequencing was performed on peripheral blood mononuclear cells (PBMCs), taken at new diagnosis, from a patient treated with antithyroid drugs. This sequence was found in a woman younger than 45 with Graves disease. The chain recombines TRBV27 with TRBJ2-7; TRBD1 aligns across 8 bases. The CDR3 DNA reads as TGTGCCAGCAGTTTATTAGGACAGGGAGGTTCCGGCGAGCAGTACTTC. Its translation is CASSLLGQGGSGEQYF.